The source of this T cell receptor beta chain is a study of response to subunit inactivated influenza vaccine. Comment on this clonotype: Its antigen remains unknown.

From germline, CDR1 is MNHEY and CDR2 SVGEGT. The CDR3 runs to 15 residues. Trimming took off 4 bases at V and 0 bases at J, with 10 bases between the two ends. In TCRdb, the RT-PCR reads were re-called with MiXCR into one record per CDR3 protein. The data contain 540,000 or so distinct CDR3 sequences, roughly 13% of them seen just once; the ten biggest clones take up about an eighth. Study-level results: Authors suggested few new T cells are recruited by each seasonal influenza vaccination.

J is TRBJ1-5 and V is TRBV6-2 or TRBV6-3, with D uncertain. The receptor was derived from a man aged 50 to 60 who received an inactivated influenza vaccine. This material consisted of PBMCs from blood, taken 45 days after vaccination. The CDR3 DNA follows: TGTGCCAGCAGTTCCGCAATCAATAGCAATCAGCCCCAGCATTTT. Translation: CASSSAINSNQPQHF.